This is a list of T cell receptor beta chains from one sample in a study of shared clonotypes between healthy human individuals. Using immunoSEQ multiplex PCR, the repertoire was profiled, and TCRdb retains in-frame clones only, with some absent. This repertoire shows about 79,000 clones, roughly two thirds found once; its top ten account for around 52%. Material for sequencing was memory CD8+ T cells sorted from blood. Source of these receptors: a man in his thirties or forties in good health. CDR3s leave out the opening cysteine and the closing phenylalanine or tryptophan. Each record gives: V gene, D gene, clone size, J gene, CDR3 protein. D genes are given only for firm matches. A clone size is listed for some rows: how often the clone was seen (once, few, many), or a class if it is expanded.

TRBV9,.,.,TRBJ2-3,ASSPREDTQY
TRBV2,.,.,TRBJ2-7,AGKGGDYEQY
TRBV6-5,TRBD2,many,TRBJ2-1,ASSGLAGGNEQF
TRBV11-2,TRBD1,.,TRBJ1-4,ASSPGTGLSNEKLF
TRBV4-1,.,few,TRBJ2-7,ASSQVYGWEQQY
TRBV27,TRBD1,few,TRBJ1-2,ASSLQQGRYGYT
TRBV28,TRBD2,.,TRBJ2-2,ASSLYGTSGSSFGTGELF
TRBV5-1,.,.,TRBJ1-3,ASSKGWPPGNTIY
TRBV9,.,few,TRBJ2-1,ASSAFYGYNEQF
TRBV15,.,.,TRBJ2-5,ATSRDPPWETQY
TRBV5-4,.,.,TRBJ2-3,ASSFGGAIGADTQY
TRBV9,.,.,TRBJ1-2,ASSVAHGVYGYT
TRBV6-1,.,few,TRBJ1-3,ASSEGNGGNTIY
TRBV5-1,.,many,TRBJ1-2,ASSLGGLYGYT
TRBV6-1,TRBD2,.,TRBJ2-5,ASSENTSGRWGETQY
TRBV6-4,TRBD2,few,TRBJ2-1,ASSRLASGPNEQF
TRBV10-3,TRBD2,.,TRBJ2-7,AISERTSVYYSYEQY
TRBV5-1,.,.,TRBJ1-3,ASSRTASGNTIY
TRBV19,.,.,TRBJ2-1,ASSLRPESSYNEQF
TRBV6-5,.,.,TRBJ1-5,ASSYAYQPQH
TRBV6-1,TRBD1,.,TRBJ2-1,ASSVRQGGYNEQF
TRBV7-9,.,few,TRBJ2-7,ASSLEDNYEQY
TRBV11-2,.,.,TRBJ2-7,ASSQDRGGPEQY
TRBV29-1,.,.,TRBJ2-7,SVGKRSTYEQY
TRBV7-8,.,.,TRBJ2-7,ASSSESAYEQY
TRBV4-2,TRBD2,.,TRBJ2-7,ASSHPPGLAGLEQY
TRBV9,.,few,TRBJ1-1,ASSVGSAGVF
TRBV19,TRBD2,few,TRBJ2-7,ASSISGLAESYEQY
TRBV27,TRBD2,few,TRBJ2-5,ASRLAGVETQY
TRBV19,TRBD2,.,TRBJ2-1,ASSTLTSGRASEQF
TRBV29-1,.,.,TRBJ2-7,SVEQGVEQY
TRBV12-5,TRBD1,.,TRBJ1-2,ASGLFGTGRLGGYT
TRBV11-2,.,.,TRBJ2-1,ASSTYAGTSYNEQF
TRBV4-1,TRBD2,.,TRBJ2-7,ASSRLPGTSGYEQY
TRBV7-7,.,many,TRBJ2-3,ASSPSRGADTQY
TRBV5-1,.,.,TRBJ1-1,ASSPQAGVNTEAF
TRBV14,.,.,TRBJ1-5,ASSQDGHQPQH
TRBV27,.,.,TRBJ1-2,ASSSLVRKNYGYT
TRBV9,TRBD1,few,TRBJ2-3,ASSAGQATGTDTQY
TRBV5-1,.,.,TRBJ2-1,ASSLVGNQHNEQF
TRBV7-9,.,many,TRBJ2-7,ASSLVGGSSYEQY
TRBV11-2,TRBD2,.,TRBJ2-7,ASSNEELAGVYEQY